Listed below are T cell receptor beta chains from one sample, sequenced in a study of cytomegalovirus exposure and HLA in healthy donors. Profiled with immunoSEQ multiplex PCR; TCRdb holds only in-frame clones, not every one. The sample's table shows about 200,000 clones. Input material: PBMCs. Source of these receptors: a man younger than 45 in good health and CMV-seronegative. Both conserved end residues are part of each CDR3. The D gene is left open where the match is weak.

J gene | D gene | V gene | CDR3 DNA | CDR3 protein
TRBJ2-7 | TRBD2 | TRBV6-5 | TGTGCCAGCAGTTCGGGACTAGCGGGAGCTAGGTACGAGCAGTACTTC | CASSSGLAGARYEQYF
TRBJ1-1 | TRBD1 | TRBV9 | TGTGCCAGCAGCGTAATCAGGCAGGGGGTCTGGAACACTGAAGCTTTCTTT | CASSVIRQGVWNTEAFF
TRBJ2-7 | TRBD2 | TRBV5-1 | TGCGCCAGCAGCTGGACCTTTGCGGGGGAAGGGGTTACCTACGAGCAGTACTTC | CASSWTFAGEGVTYEQYF
TRBJ1-4 | TRBD1 | TRBV7-9 | TGTGCCAGCAGCCCCTTGACCTCCGGACAGGGGAATGAAAAACTGTTTTTT | CASSPLTSGQGNEKLFF
TRBJ2-3 | TRBD2 | TRBV6-4 | TGTGCCAGCAGTGACGTGGCGGGAGAGCCCTCAGATACGCAGTATTTT | CASSDVAGEPSDTQYF
TRBJ2-2 | TRBD2 | TRBV4-2 | TGTGCCAGCAGCCCCCTGAGGGGACTAGCGGGGGCCGGGGAGCTGTTTTTT | CASSPLRGLAGAGELFF
TRBJ1-1 | NA | TRBV19 | TGTGCCAGTAGTATCCAACCGGGCCGCGGTGCGGGCACTGAAGCTTTCTTT | CASSIQPGRGAGTEAFF
TRBJ2-7 | NA | TRBV6-6 | TGTGCCAGCAGAGAACAGGTCCCCTACGAGCAGTACTTC | CASREQVPYEQYF
TRBJ1-2 | TRBD1 | TRBV2 | TGTGCCAGCAGTGAAGACAGGGGGATCTATGGCTACACCTTC | CASSEDRGIYGYTF
TRBJ2-2 | NA | TRBV30 | TGTGCCTGGAGTGTTGAGGGAACCGGGGAGCTGTTTTTT | CAWSVEGTGELFF
TRBJ2-1 | TRBD2 | TRBV7-2 | TGTGCCAGCAGCCGTTTTGGGACTAGCGGCTCCTACAATGAGCAGTTCTTC | CASSRFGTSGSYNEQFF
TRBJ2-7 | NA | TRBV19 | TGTGCCAGTAGTATAGAGGGACTGCTGGGCTCCGAGCAGTACTTC | CASSIEGLLGSEQYF
TRBJ2-7 | NA | TRBV5-6 | TGTGCCAGCAGCTTGGACAGGGCCTACGAGCAGTACTTC | CASSLDRAYEQYF
TRBJ2-3 | TRBD2 | TRBV5-4 | TGTGCCAGCAGTCCGCGGACTAGCGGGAGAACAGATACGCAGTATTTT | CASSPRTSGRTDTQYF
TRBJ1-2 | NA | TRBV28 | TGTGCCAGCAGTTACCAGACAGCCTATGGCTACACCTTC | CASSYQTAYGYTF
TRBJ1-5 | TRBD1 | TRBV30 | TGTGCCTGGAGGGACAGGGGGCCGGGACAGCCCCAGCATTTT | CAWRDRGPGQPQHF
TRBJ2-1 | TRBD2 | TRBV6-4 | TGTGCCAGCAGCTTTAGCGGGGGGGCTGGTGAGCAGTTCTTC | CASSFSGGAGEQFF
TRBJ1-1 | NA | TRBV18 | TGTGCCAGCTCACCAACCGGGACTCAAGAGCGAGCTTTCTTT | CASSPTGTQERAFF
TRBJ2-3 | NA | TRBV13 | TGTGCCAGCAGCTTAGCACTAGTTTCCACAGATACGCAGTATTTT | CASSLALVSTDTQYF
TRBJ1-2 | NA | TRBV6-1 | TGTGCCAGCAGTGAAGGCGCCCAAGCTAACTATGGCTACACCTTC | CASSEGAQANYGYTF
TRBJ1-2 | TRBD1 | TRBV25-1 | TGTGCCAGCAGTGAATTTTCGGGACAGGAGGCTCTTGGCTACACCTTC | CASSEFSGQEALGYTF
TRBJ2-5 | TRBD1 | TRBV6-1 | TGTGCCAGCAACGGACAGGGGGAGGAGACCCAGTACTTC | CASNGQGEETQYF
TRBJ1-2 | NA | TRBV30 | TGTGCCTGGACCCCTTCGGTAGGCTACACCTTC | CAWTPSVGYTF
TRBJ2-7 | NA | TRBV27 | TGTGCCAGCAGTTTGAGTGGGAGAACCTACGAGCAGTACTTC | CASSLSGRTYEQYF
TRBJ2-6 | NA | TRBV19 | TGTGCCAGTAGTATCAGTCGGAGCTCTGGGGCCAACGTCCTGACTTTC | CASSISRSSGANVLTF
TRBJ1-3 | NA | TRBV19 | TGTGCCAGTAGTATGGGGCACTCTGGAAACACCATATATTTT | CASSMGHSGNTIYF
TRBJ2-5 | TRBD2 | TRBV7-2 | TGTGCCAGCAGCTTAAGGACTAGCGGCAAAGAGACCCAGTACTTC | CASSLRTSGKETQYF
TRBJ2-6 | TRBD1 | TRBV9 | TGTGCCAGCAGCGTGGTGGACTGGGACAGTTATGGGGCCAACGTCCTGACTTTC | CASSVVDWDSYGANVLTF
TRBJ2-3 | NA | TRBV11-3 | TGTGCCAGCAGCTTTACAGGGACAGATACGCAGTATTTT | CASSFTGTDTQYF
TRBJ1-1 | NA | TRBV7-8 | TGTGCCAGCAGCTACAGGACGGAGATGAACACTGAAGCTTTCTTT | CASSYRTEMNTEAFF
TRBJ1-1 | TRBD1 | TRBV5-4 | TGTGCCAGCAGCTACGACTTCGGGACAGCTAGAAACACTGAAGCTTTCTTT | CASSYDFGTARNTEAFF
TRBJ2-3 | TRBD2 | TRBV29-1 | TGCAGCGAGACTAGCGGGAGCACAGATACGCAGTATTTT | CSETSGSTDTQYF
TRBJ2-7 | NA | TRBV7-9 | TGTGCCAGCACCACATCGGGGTCCTACGAGCAGTACTTC | CASTTSGSYEQYF